The clone carrying this TCR beta chain was detected a few times. Profiling relied on immunoSEQ multiplex PCR, and the TCRdb table lists in-frame clones only, not all of them. The profile covers tens of thousands of clones, with about 90% appearing a single time and approximately 9.1% taken by the ten largest. This specimen belongs to a study of OX40 agonist ivuxolimab in advanced cancers. Autoimmune disease history or systemic immunosuppression barred patients. V lost 5 bases to trimming and J lost 3 bases, with 14 bases between them. Germline V gives CDR1 SGHAT, CDR2 FQNNGV. This CDR3 contains 14 residues.

The source of this sequence is an adult with an advanced solid tumor such as melanoma, head and neck, liver or kidney cancer. The input for sequencing was CD4+ or CD8+ T cells sorted from blood, taken in a trial of the OX40 agonist ivuxolimab. The chain uses TRBV11-2 and TRBJ2-7; D call uncertain. CDR3 DNA sequence: TGTGCCAGCAGCCCCGCCGCAAGCGTCTACGAGCAGTACTTC. It yields the protein CASSPAASVYEQYF.